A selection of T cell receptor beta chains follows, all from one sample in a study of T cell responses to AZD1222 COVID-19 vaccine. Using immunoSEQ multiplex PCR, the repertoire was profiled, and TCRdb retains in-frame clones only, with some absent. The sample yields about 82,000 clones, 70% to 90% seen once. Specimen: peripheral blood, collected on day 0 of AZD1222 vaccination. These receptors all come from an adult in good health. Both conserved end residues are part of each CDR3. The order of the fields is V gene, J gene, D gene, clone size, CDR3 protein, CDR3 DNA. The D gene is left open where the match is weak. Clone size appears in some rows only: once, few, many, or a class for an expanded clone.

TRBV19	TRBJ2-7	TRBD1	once	CASRNPGQGTYEQYF	TGTGCCAGTAGAAACCCGGGACAGGGTACTTACGAGCAGTACTTC
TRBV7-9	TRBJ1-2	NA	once	CASSLAGHKINYGYTF	TGTGCCAGCAGCTTAGCGGGTCATAAGATCAACTATGGCTACACCTTC
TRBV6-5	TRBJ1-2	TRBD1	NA	CASSRDRGRKGYTF	TGTGCCAGCAGCCGGGACAGGGGTCGGAAGGGCTACACCTTC
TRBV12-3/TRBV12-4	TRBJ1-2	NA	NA	CASSLKQYGYTF	TGTGCCAGCAGTTTGAAACAGTATGGCTACACCTTC
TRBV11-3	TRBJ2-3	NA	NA	CASSLAGFRTDTQYF	TGTGCCAGCAGCTTAGCAGGGTTTCGGACAGATACGCAGTATTTT
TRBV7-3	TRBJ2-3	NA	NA	CASSPIESGTQYF	TGTGCCAGCAGCCCAATAGAATCGGGGACGCAGTATTTT
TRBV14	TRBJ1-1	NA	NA	CASSQEDYRATEAFF	TGTGCCAGCAGCCAGGAAGACTACAGGGCCACTGAAGCTTTCTTT
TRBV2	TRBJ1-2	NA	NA	CASSWGKMNYGYTF	TGTGCCAGCAGTTGGGGAAAGATGAACTATGGCTACACCTTC
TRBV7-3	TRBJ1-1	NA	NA	CASSLLASKRTEAFF	TGTGCCAGCAGCTTACTGGCCTCAAAGCGGACTGAAGCTTTCTTT
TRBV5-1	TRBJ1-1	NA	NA	CASSLLSIRSTEAFF	TGCGCCAGCAGCTTACTGAGTATTAGGAGCACTGAAGCTTTCTTT
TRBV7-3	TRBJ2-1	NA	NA	CASSLTSSGRNEQFF	TGTGCCAGCAGCTTAACCTCGTCAGGGCGTAATGAGCAGTTCTTC
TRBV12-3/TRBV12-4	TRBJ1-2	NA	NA	CASSEGRPYGYTF	TGTGCCAGCAGCGAGGGACGGCCTTATGGCTACACCTTC
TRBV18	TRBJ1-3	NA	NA	CASSPQTEGSGNTIYF	TGTGCCAGCTCACCACAAACAGAAGGCTCTGGAAACACCATATATTTT
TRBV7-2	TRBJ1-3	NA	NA	CASSSGQSGNTIYF	TGTGCCAGCAGCTCAGGACAGTCTGGAAACACCATATATTTT
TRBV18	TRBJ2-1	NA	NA	CASSPPIGNEQFF	TGTGCCAGCTCACCACCGATAGGCAATGAGCAGTTCTTC